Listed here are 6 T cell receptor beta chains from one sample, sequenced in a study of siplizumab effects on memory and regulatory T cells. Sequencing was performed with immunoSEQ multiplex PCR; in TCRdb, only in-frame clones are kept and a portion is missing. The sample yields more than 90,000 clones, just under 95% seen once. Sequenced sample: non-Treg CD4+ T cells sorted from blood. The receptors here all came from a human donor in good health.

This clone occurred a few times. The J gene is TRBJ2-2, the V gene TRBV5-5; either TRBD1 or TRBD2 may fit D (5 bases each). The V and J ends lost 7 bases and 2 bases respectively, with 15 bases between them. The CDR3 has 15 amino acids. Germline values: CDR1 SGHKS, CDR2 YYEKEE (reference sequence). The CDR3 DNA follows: TGTGCCAGCGGGTTTATGGGGGACAACACCGGGGAGCTGTTTTTT. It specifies CASGFMGDNTGELFF.

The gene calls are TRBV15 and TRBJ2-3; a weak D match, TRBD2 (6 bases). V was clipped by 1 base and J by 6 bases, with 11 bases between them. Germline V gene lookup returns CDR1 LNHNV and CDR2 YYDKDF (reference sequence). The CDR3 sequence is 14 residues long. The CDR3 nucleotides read TGTGCCACCAGCAGAGGGGGCGGGGTGGATACGCAGTATTTT. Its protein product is CATSRGGGVDTQYF. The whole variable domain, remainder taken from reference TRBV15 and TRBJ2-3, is DAMVIQNPRYQVTQFGKPVTLSCSQTLNHNVMYWYQQKSSQAPKLLFHYYDKDFNNEADTPDNFQSRRPNTSFCFLDIRSPGLGDTAMYLCATSRGGGVDTQYFGPGTRLTVL.

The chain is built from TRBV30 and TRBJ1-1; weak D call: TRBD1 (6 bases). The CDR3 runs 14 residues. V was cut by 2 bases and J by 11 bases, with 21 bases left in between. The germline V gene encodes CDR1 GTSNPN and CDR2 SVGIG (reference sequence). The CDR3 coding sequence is TGTGCCTGGAGTCTCGGCGGACTCTCAACAGGGGCTTTCTTT. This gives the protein CAWSLGGLSTGAFF.

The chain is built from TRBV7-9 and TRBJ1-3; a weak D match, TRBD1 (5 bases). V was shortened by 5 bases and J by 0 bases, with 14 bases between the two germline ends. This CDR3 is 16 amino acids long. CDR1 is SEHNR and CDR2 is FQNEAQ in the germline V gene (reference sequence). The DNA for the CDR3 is TGTGCCAGCAGCCAGCGGGACCCGAGCTCTGGAAACACCATATATTTT. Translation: CASSQRDPSSGNTIYF. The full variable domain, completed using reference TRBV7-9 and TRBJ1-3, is DTGVSQNPRHKITKRGQNVTFRCDPISEHNRLYWYRQTLGQGPEFLTYFQNEAQLEKSRLLSDRFSAERPKGSFSTLEIQRTEQGDSAMYLCASSQRDPSSGNTIYFGEGSWLTVV.

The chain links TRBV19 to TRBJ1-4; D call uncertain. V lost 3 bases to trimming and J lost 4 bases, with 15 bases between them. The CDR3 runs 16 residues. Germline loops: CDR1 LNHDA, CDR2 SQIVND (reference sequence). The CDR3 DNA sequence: TGTGCCAGTAGTATGGGTATTGGTCAGATTAATGAAAAACTGTTTTTT. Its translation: CASSMGIGQINEKLFF.

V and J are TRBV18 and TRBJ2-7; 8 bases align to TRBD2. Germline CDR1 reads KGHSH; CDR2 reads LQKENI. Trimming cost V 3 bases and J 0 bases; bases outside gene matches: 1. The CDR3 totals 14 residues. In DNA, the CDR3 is TGTGCCAGCTCACCCGGGACTAGCTCCTACGAGCAGTACTTC. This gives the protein CASSPGTSSYEQYF.